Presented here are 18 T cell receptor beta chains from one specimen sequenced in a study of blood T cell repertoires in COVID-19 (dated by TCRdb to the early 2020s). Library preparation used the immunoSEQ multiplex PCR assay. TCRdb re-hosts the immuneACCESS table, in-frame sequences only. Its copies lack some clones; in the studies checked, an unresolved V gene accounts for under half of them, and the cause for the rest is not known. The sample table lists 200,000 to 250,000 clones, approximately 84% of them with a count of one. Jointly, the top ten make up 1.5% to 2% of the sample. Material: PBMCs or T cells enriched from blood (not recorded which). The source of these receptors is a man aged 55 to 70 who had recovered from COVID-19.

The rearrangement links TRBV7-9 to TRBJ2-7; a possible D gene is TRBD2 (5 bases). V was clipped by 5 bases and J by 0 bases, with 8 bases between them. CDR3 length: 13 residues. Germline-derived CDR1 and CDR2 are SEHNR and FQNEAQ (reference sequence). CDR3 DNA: TGTGCCAGCAGCCGGGGTAACTCCTACGAGCAGTACTTC. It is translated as CASSRGNSYEQYF.

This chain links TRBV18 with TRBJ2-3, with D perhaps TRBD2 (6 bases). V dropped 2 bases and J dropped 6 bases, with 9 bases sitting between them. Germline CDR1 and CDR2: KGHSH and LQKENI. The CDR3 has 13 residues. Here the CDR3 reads CASSPSGVDTQYF. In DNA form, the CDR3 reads TGTGCCAGCTCACCATCGGGAGTGGATACGCAGTATTTT.

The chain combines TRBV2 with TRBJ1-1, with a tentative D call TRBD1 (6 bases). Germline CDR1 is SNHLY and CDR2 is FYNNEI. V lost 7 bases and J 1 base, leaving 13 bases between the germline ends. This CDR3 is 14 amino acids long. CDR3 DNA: TGTGCCAGCATCAGGGGCCAACGGAACACTGAAGCTTTCTTT. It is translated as CASIRGQRNTEAFF.

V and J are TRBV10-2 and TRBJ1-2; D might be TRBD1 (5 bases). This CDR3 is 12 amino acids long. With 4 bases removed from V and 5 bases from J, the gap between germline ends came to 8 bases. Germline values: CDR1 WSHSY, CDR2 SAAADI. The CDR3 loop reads CASSGQLYGYTF. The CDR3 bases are TGCGCCAGCAGTGGACAGCTTTATGGCTACACCTTC.

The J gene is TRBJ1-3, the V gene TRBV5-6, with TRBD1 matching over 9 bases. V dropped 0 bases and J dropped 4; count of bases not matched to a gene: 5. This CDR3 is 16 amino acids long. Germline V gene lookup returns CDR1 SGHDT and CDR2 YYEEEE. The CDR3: CASSLDRGRFGNTIYF. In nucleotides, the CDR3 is TGTGCCAGCAGCTTGGACAGGGGGCGATTCGGAAACACCATATATTTT.

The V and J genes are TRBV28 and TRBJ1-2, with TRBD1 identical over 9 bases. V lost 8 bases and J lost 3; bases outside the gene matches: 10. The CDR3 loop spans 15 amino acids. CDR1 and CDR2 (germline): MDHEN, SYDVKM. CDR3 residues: CASSPGDRGDYGYTF. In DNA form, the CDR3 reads TGTGCCAGCTCACCCGGTGACAGGGGGGACTATGGCTACACCTTC.

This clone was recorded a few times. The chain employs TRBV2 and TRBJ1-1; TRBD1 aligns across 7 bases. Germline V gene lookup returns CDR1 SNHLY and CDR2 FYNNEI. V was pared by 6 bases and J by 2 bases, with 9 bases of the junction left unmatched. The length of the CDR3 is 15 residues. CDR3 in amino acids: CASRGGGTANTEAFF. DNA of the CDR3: TGTGCCAGCAGGGGCGGGGGGACAGCCAACACTGAAGCTTTCTTT.

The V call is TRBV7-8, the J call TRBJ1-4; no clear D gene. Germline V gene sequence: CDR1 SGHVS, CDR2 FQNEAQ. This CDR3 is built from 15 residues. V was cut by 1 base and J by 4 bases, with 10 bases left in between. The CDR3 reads CASSLDGQNNEKLFF. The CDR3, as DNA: TGTGCCAGCAGCTTAGATGGTCAGAATAATGAAAAACTGTTTTTT.

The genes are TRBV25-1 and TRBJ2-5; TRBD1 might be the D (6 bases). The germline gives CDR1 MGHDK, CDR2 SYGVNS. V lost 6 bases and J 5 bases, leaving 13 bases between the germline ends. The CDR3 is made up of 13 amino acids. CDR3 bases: TGTGCCAGCAGAGCTACAGGGTGGGAGACCCAGTACTTC. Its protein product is CASRATGWETQYF.

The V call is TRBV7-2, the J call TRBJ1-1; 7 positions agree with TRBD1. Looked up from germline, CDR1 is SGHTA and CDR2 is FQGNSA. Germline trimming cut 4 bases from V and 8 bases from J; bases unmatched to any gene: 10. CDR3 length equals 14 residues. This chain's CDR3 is CASSSRQGAGEAFF. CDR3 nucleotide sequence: TGTGCCAGCAGCTCCCGACAGGGAGCGGGCGAAGCTTTCTTT.

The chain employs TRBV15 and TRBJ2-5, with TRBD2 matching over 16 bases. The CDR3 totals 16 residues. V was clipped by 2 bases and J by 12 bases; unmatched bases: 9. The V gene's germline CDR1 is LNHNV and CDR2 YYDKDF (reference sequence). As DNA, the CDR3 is TGTGCCACCAGCAGATACCGGGGACTAGCGGGGGGGTACAAGTACTTC. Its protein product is CATSRYRGLAGGYKYF.

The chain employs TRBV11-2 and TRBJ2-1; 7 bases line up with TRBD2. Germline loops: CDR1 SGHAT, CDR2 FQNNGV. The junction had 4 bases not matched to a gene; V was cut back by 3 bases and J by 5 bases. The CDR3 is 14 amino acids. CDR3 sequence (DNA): TGTGCCAGCAGCTTGAGCGGGGAGAACAATGAGCAGTTCTTC. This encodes CASSLSGENNEQFF.

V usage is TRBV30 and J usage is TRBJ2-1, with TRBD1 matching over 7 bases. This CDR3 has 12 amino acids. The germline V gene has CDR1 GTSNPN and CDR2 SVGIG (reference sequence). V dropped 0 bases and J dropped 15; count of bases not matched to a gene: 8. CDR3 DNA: TGTGCCTGGAGTGTAAAGGGACAGAAGGGGTTCTTC. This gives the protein CAWSVKGQKGFF.

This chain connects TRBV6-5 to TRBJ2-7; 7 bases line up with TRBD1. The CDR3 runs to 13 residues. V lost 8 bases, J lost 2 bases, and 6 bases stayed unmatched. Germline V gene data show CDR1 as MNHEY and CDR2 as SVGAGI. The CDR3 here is CASRDSKAYEQYF. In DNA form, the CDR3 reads TGTGCCAGCCGGGACAGCAAGGCCTACGAGCAGTACTTC.

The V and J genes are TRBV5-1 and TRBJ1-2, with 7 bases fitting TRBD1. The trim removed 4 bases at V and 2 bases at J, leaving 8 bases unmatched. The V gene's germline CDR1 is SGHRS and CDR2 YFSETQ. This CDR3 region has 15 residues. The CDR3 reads CASSGAVGQNYGYTF. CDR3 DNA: TGCGCCAGCAGCGGGGCGGTGGGACAGAACTATGGCTACACCTTC.

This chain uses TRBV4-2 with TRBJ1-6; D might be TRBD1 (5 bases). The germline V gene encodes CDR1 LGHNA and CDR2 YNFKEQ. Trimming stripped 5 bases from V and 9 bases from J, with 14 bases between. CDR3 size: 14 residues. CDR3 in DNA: TGTGCCAGCAGCACTGGAGGGGAATTTTCACCCCTCCACTTT. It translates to CASSTGGEFSPLHF.

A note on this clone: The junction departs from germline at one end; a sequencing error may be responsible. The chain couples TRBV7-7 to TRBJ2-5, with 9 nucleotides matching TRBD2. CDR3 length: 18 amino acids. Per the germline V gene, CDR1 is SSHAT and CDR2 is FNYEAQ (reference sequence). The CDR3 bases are TGTGCTAGCAGCTTAGCGCCCCTCGGGGCGGGGGGGCTTGAGACCCAGTACTTC. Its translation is CASSLAPLGAGGLETQYF.

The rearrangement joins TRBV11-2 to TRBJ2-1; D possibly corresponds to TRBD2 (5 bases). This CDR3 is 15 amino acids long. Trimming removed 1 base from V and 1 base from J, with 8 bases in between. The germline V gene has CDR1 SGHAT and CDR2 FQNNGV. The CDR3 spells CASSLVAQSYNEQFF. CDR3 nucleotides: TGTGCCAGCAGCTTAGTAGCGCAGTCCTACAATGAGCAGTTCTTC.